The 20 T cell receptor beta chains in this list originate from one sample, sequenced in a study of CD8+ T cells in alopecia areata. RNA extraction was followed by reverse transcription into cDNA, which acted as the sequencing template. TCRdb's copy holds only in-frame clones and misses some; the assay was immunoSEQ multiplex PCR. There are about 19,000 clones in the sample, none observed a single time. A sort of pooled cutaneous lymph node cells used CD4, CD8alpha, NKG2D, NKG2ACE and other stains. Material: CD8+ T cells sorted from a lymph node. These receptors came from a C3H/HeJ mouse with alopecia areata. For this mouse line, the MHC haplotype is H2-k.

This clone has a handful of counts. Gene labels here are mouse ones. The read finishes 4 residues shy of the CDR3 end, and the germline J gene is used to complete it. V gene TRBV1 combines with J gene TRBJ1-1; D remains ambiguous. Looked up from germline, CDR1 is NSQYPW and CDR2 is LRSPGD (reference sequence). The CDR3 sequence is 14 residues long. V gave up 0 bases and J gave up 1 base, with 6 bases separating them. This CDR3 is CTCSADYRNTEVFF. The DNA read from the CDR3 is TGCACCTGCAGTGCAGATTACAGAAACACA.

This clone was counted only a few times. All gene names here are mouse names. The CDR3 is cut off 4 residues early in the read; its end comes from the germline J gene. The rearrangement uses TRBV13-3 and TRBJ1-1; D might be TRBD1 (6 bases). In germline, CDR1 is NNHDY, CDR2 SYVADS. The ends were cut back, 5 bases at V and 3 bases at J, with 11 bases in the middle. The CDR3 loop spans 13 amino acids. CDR3 region: CASSRDKDTEVFF. Incomplete CDR3 DNA: TGTGCCAGCAGCCGGGACAAGGACACA.

In this sample, this clone turned up many times. The genes are named according to mouse. The read comes to an end 4 residues before the CDR3 does, leaving the germline J gene to fill in the end. The gene calls are TRBV13-3 and TRBJ2-5; possible D gene TRBD1, 5 bases. Germline loops: CDR1 NNHDY, CDR2 SYVADS. The CDR3 totals 13 residues. V lost 5 bases and J lost 1, with 8 bases in between. CDR3 bases read: TGTGCCAGCAGGGCGACAGACCAAGAC. Translated: CASRATDQD. The whole CDR3 protein is CASRATDQDTQYF.

To note about this clone: Gene names refer to mouse genes. The read stops 4 residues short of the end of the CDR3; the missing end is completed from the germline J gene. The chain links TRBV1 to TRBJ1-4; 8 bases match TRBD1. This CDR3 has 15 amino acids. Per the germline V gene, CDR1 is NSQYPW and CDR2 is LRSPGD (reference sequence). V lost 1 base, J lost 4 bases, and 2 bases stayed unmatched. CDR3 sequence: CTCSAAGGFNERLFF. CDR3 bases read: TGCACCTGCAGTGCAGCAGGGGGCTTCAACGAA.

This clone has only a few counts. Genes and germline are mouse. The CDR3 is cut off 4 residues early in the read; its end comes from the germline J gene. This rearrangement joins TRBV16 to TRBJ2-1; tentative D call: TRBD1 (6 bases). The germline gives CDR1 SGHSA, CDR2 FRNQAP. V lost 4 bases and J lost 0, with 10 bases in between. The CDR3 totals 15 residues. CDR3: CASSSGQNNYAEQFF. Partial CDR3 DNA: TGTGCAAGCAGCTCGGGACAAAATAACTATGCT.

To note about this clone: Each gene name is a mouse one. Read coverage stops 4 residues before the CDR3 terminus; the germline J gene supplies the remainder. This chain links TRBV1 with TRBJ2-5; 10 nucleotides line up with TRBD2. J gave up 1 base and V 3 bases, and 4 bases lay outside the gene matches. The CDR3 has 16 residues. Germline V CDR1 and CDR2: NSQYPW, LRSPGD (reference sequence). The chain's CDR3 is CTCSARLGGYQDTQYF. The part of the CDR3 DNA that was read is TGCACCTGCAGTGCCCGACTGGGGGGCTACCAAGAC.

Many counts were recorded for this clone. All gene names here are mouse names. The read falls 4 residues short of the CDR3 end, and the missing part is taken from the germline J gene. This chain connects TRBV13-1 to TRBJ2-7; no clear D gene. The CDR3 runs to 12 residues. In germline, CDR1 is NSHNY, CDR2 SYGAGN. The sequenced CDR3 bases are TGTGCCAGCAGTGATGCCATTTAT. It translates to CASSDAIY. The whole CDR3 region reads CASSDAIYEQYF.

This clone was counted between two and nine times. A read error is likely here: a far larger clone is one base away. Germline and genes: mouse. With the read ending 4 residues before the CDR3 end, the germline J gene is used to fill in that end. The chain couples TRBV1 to TRBJ2-3; D is possibly TRBD1 (6 bases). Trimming removed 1 base from V and 1 base from J, with 12 bases in between. Germline CDR1 reads NSQYPW; CDR2 reads LRSPGD (reference sequence). CDR3 length: 16 amino acids. The CDR3 loop is CTCSAVSGQGAETLYF. Incomplete CDR3 DNA: TGCACCTGCAGTGCAGTTTCGGGACAAGGTGCAGAA.

This clone was detected ten times or more. Mouse germline and gene names are used. The read halts 4 residues ahead of the CDR3 end, with the missing end drawn from the germline J gene. V and J are TRBV19 and TRBJ2-3; tentatively, D is TRBD1 (6 bases). CDR1 and CDR2 from the germline V gene are FNHDT and SITEND (reference sequence). The length of the CDR3 is 16 residues. The V and J ends lost 5 bases and 0 bases respectively, with 16 bases between them. CDR3 amino acids: CASSYGTKLSAETLYF. The sequenced part of the CDR3 DNA is TGTGCCAGCAGCTATGGGACAAAACTTAGTGCAGAA.

A few counts support this clone. Sequence at one end of the junction differs from germline and may be a read error. Germline and genes: mouse. The sequence runs out 4 residues before the end of the CDR3; the remainder is reconstructed from the germline J gene. The chain is built from TRBV16 and TRBJ2-1, with 10 bases aligning to TRBD1. The CDR3 runs to 14 residues. CDR1 and CDR2 from the germline V gene are SGHSA and FRNQAP. The DNA read from the CDR3 is TGTGCAAGCAGCTCGACAGGGGGCTATACT. Protein sequence: CASSSTGGYT. The full-length CDR3 reads as CASSSTGGYTEQFF.

Many counts were recorded for this clone. Here the gene names and germline are mouse. The CDR3 end falls 4 residues outside the read, so it is completed with the germline J gene. The chain recombines TRBV29 with TRBJ2-5; D is uncertain. Germline V gene sequence: CDR1 MSHET, CDR2 SYDVDS. There are 13 residues in the CDR3. V was trimmed by 2 bases and J by 0 bases, leaving 3 bases between them. CDR3 amino acids: CASSLHNQDTQYF. CDR3 DNA (partial): TGTGCTAGCAGTTTACATAACCAAGAC.

This clone was counted many times. Mouse gene names and germline throughout. The CDR3 end falls 4 residues outside the read, so it is completed with the germline J gene. The chain couples TRBV13-3 to TRBJ2-5, with D perhaps matching TRBD1 (6 bases). Per germline, CDR1 NNHDY and CDR2 SYVADS. Trimming took 0 bases from V and 0 from J, leaving 11 bases between them. The CDR3 contains 16 residues. The CDR3 here is CASSDAEGVNQDTQYF. CDR3 DNA (partial): TGTGCCAGCAGTGATGCAGAGGGGGTTAACCAAGAC.

About this clone: Any gene name here is a mouse gene name. Sequencing ends 4 residues short of the CDR3 end; the germline J gene provides the rest. The V call is TRBV19, the J call TRBJ2-7; the D gene is possibly TRBD2 (6 bases). The length of the CDR3 is 13 residues. V was trimmed by 9 bases and J by 0 bases, leaving 13 bases between them. Germline assignment: CDR1 FNHDT and CDR2 SITEND (reference sequence). CDR3 DNA, as far as it was read: TGTGCCACCCGGGACTCCTCCTCCTAT. Amino acids: CATRDSSSY. The CDR3 reads in full as CATRDSSSYEQYF.

In its sample, this clone was seen many times. The gene symbols are mouse symbols. The read ends 4 residues shy of where the CDR3 ends; the end is completed using the germline J gene. The chain links TRBV29 to TRBJ1-2; 8 bases are a match to TRBD1. The germline CDR1 and CDR2 sequences are MSHET and SYDVDS. The CDR3 consists of 12 residues. CDR3 region: CASSPRGHDYTF. CDR3 DNA (partial): TGTGCTAGCAGTCCCAGGGGGCAC.

Many counts were recorded for this clone. Genes and germline come from the mouse. The observed sequence ends 4 residues before the CDR3 terminus, with the missing tail filled in from the germline J gene. This chain connects TRBV13-3 to TRBJ2-3; D is unclear. From germline, CDR1 is NNHDY and CDR2 SYVADS. The ends were cut back, 2 bases at V and 1 base at J, with 8 bases in the middle. This CDR3 contains 14 residues. CDR3 bases read: TGTGCCAGCAGTGAGAGGGTCGGTGCAGAA. This encodes CASSERVGAE. The CDR3 reads in full as CASSERVGAETLYF.

This clone was recorded a few times. Germline and genes: mouse. Read sequence stops 4 residues before the CDR3 end, and the germline J gene provides the missing end. This chain joins TRBV13-1 and TRBJ1-1; TRBD1 matches at 7 bases. This CDR3 is 14 amino acids long. Germline CDR1 and CDR2: NSHNY and SYGAGN. The CDR3 reads CASSDANRGAEVFF. The covered CDR3 bases are TGTGCCAGCAGTGATGCAAACAGGGGCGCA.

For this clone: Each gene name is a mouse one. The read terminates 4 residues before the CDR3 end, so the remaining end is supplied by the germline J gene. The V call is TRBV13-2, the J call TRBJ2-3; D is possibly TRBD2 (5 bases). Deletions cut 0 bases from V and 0 bases from J, with 8 bases between. The CDR3 is 15 amino acids. From germline, CDR1 is NNHNN and CDR2 SYGAGS (reference sequence). The CDR3 sequence: CASGDARTSAETLYF. CDR3 DNA (partial): TGTGCCAGCGGTGATGCAAGGACTAGTGCAGAA.

This clone showed up just a few times. Gene labels here are mouse ones. The sequence runs out 4 residues before the end of the CDR3; the remainder is reconstructed from the germline J gene. The V and J genes are TRBV5 and TRBJ2-3; the match to TRBD1 covers 11 bases. CDR1 is LGHNA, CDR2 YNLKQL, per germline (reference sequence). V lost 4 bases to trimming and J lost 2 bases; unmatched junction nucleotides: 2. The length of the CDR3 is 15 residues. The CDR3 DNA, read in part, is TGTGCCAGCAGCCTCGGACAGGGGGCTGCAGAA. Its protein is CASSLGQGAAE. The full CDR3 reads CASSLGQGAAETLYF.

This clone was counted many times. Any gene name here is a mouse gene name. The CDR3 DNA, read in part, is TGTGCCAGCAGTGAAGCAGGGGGCGAAAAC. The encoded protein is CASSEAGGEN. The complete CDR3 protein is CASSEAGGENTLYF. V is TRBV13-3 and J is TRBJ2-4, with 8 bases that match TRBD1. The read terminates 4 residues before the CDR3 end, so the remaining end is supplied by the germline J gene. CDR1 and CDR2 (germline): NNHDY, SYVADS. The CDR3 covers 14 residues.

This clone has a handful of counts. Gene names denote mouse genes. The CDR3 extends 4 residues past the end of the read, so its final part is completed from the germline J gene. This chain joins TRBV13-2 and TRBJ2-1; 7 nucleotides match TRBD2. This CDR3 has 15 residues. Germline CDR1 and CDR2: NNHNN and SYGAGS (reference sequence). Germline trimming cut 1 base from V and 3 bases from J; bases unmatched to any gene: 4. CDR3 sequence reads: CASGDRAGGYAEQFF. The sequenced CDR3 bases are TGTGCCAGCGGTGATCGGGCTGGGGGCTATGCT.